This TCR beta chain was sequenced during a study of a mutant IDH1 vaccine in newly diagnosed glioma. Study background: The study started vaccination 4-6 weeks after radiotherapy alone, or with temozolomide cycles. Patients previously underwent radiotherapy, temozolomide, or both, and most underwent both.

Sequencing was performed with immunoSEQ multiplex PCR; in TCRdb, only in-frame clones are kept and a portion is missing. The sample has roughly 30,000 clones, 75% to 90% seen once. To note about this clone: Its antigen is not known.

Broader study findings: Pseudoprogression appeared independent of alterations in top peripheral clonotypes. Immune responses induced by the vaccine were seen in roughly 93% of patients, spanning multiple MHC alleles.

Time point described: week 5, during vaccination. Vaccination used 300 ug of mutant IDH1 20-mer peptide per dose, with topical imiquimod. The germline gives CDR1 SGHTA, CDR2 FQGNSA. Trimming pared 5 bases from V and 6 bases from J, leaving 11 bases between. This CDR3 has 13 amino acids. The input for sequencing was peripheral blood mononuclear cells (PBMCs), taken from a glioma patient whose treatment included an IDH1 peptide vaccine. The chain is built from TRBV7-2 and TRBJ2-1; no firm D call. The sequence came from a woman aged 40 to 49 with glioma. Some clones in this sample may be carry-over from other donors' samples. CDR3: CASSPPWPNEQFF. DNA for the CDR3: TGTGCCAGCAGCCCCCCATGGCCCAATGAGCAGTTCTTC.